What follows are 20 T cell receptor beta chains derived from one specimen sequenced in a study of human T cells and chemical hapten exposure. MiXCR was run by TCRdb on the RACE reads, yielding one entry per CDR3 protein. The sample lists around 380,000 distinct CDR3 sequences; roughly 4.8% were seen once. The time point is: patch test 1, 2 weeks after DPC sensitization. Treatment defined: therapeutic diphenylcyclopropenone sensitization with weekly scalp DPC. This sample comprised whole blood, obtained in connection with sensitization to the hapten diphenylcyclopropenone (DPC). These receptors were obtained from a woman aged 45 to 65 with alopecia areata. Some clones in this sample may be carry-over from other donors' samples.

This rearrangement joins TRBV2 to TRBJ1-4, with 9 bases aligning to TRBD1. Trimming took 6 bases from V and 7 from J; bases not matched to a gene: 3. This CDR3 contains 13 residues. CDR1 SNHLY and CDR2 FYNNEI come from the germline V gene. CDR3 coding DNA: TGTGCCAGCAGGGGGACAGGGAGTGAAAAACTGTTTTTT. This encodes CASRGTGSEKLFF.

This clonotype was seen at least ten times. V is TRBV5-6 and J is TRBJ2-2; tentative D call: TRBD1 (8 bases). V was clipped by 4 bases and J by 6 bases, with 13 bases between them. The CDR3 is made up of 14 amino acids. CDR1 is SGHDT and CDR2 is YYEEEE in the germline V gene. CDR3 DNA: TGTGCCAGCAGCAGACAGGGGAGGGCCGGGGAGCTGTTTTTT. This codes for CASSRQGRAGELFF.

This clonotype has just a few counts. The rearrangement links TRBV9 to TRBJ2-3; D remains ambiguous. This CDR3 has 15 residues. The ends were cut back, 4 bases at V and 1 base at J, with 13 bases in the middle. Germline CDR1 SGDLS, CDR2 YYNGEE. This chain's CDR3 is CASSPHSSGTDTQYF. The CDR3 DNA follows: TGTGCCAGCAGCCCCCACTCCTCCGGCACAGATACGCAGTATTTT. The whole variable domain, remainder taken from reference TRBV9 and TRBJ2-3, is DSGVTQTPKHLITATGQRVTLRCSPRSGDLSVYWYQQSLDQGLQFLIQYYNGEERAKGNILERFSAQQFPDLHSELNLSSLELGDSALYFCASSPHSSGTDTQYFGPGTRLTVL.

V is TRBV7-8 and J is TRBJ1-6; D gene ambiguous. The CDR3 is made up of 18 amino acids. V lost 1 base to trimming and J lost 0 bases, with 13 bases between them. CDR1 and CDR2 from the germline V gene are SGHVS and FQNEAQ. CDR3 in amino acids: CASSLVRWRSSYNSPLHF. The CDR3 nucleotides read TGTGCCAGCAGCTTAGTACGGTGGCGGAGCTCCTATAATTCACCCCTCCACTTT.

The count of this clonotype is one. A read error is likely here: a far larger clone is one base away. The chain combines TRBV5-4 with TRBJ1-1; D remains ambiguous. Germline lookup yields CDR1 SGHNT and CDR2 YYREEE (reference sequence). V was clipped by 1 base and J by 0 bases, with 7 bases between them. The CDR3 is 14 amino acids. The CDR3 bases are TGTGCCAGCAGCTTGACGAAAATGAACACTGAAGCTTTCTTT. Residues: CASSLTKMNTEAFF.

This clonotype showed up many times. The rearrangement links TRBV7-2 to TRBJ2-6; D gene ambiguous. Germline V gene data show CDR1 as SGHTA and CDR2 as FQGNSA. V lost 6 bases to trimming and J lost 0 bases, with 6 bases between them. The CDR3 length is 14 residues. CDR3 bases: TGTGCCAGCAGGCCGACCTCTGGGGCCAACGTCCTGACTTTC. Residues: CASRPTSGANVLTF.

A remark on this clonotype: This may be a read error: a much more frequent sequence differs by one nucleotide. This chain uses TRBV29-1 with TRBJ1-4; TRBD1 is a possible D gene (5 bases). CDR3 length: 13 amino acids. Trimming stripped 3 bases from V and 7 bases from J, with 12 bases between. Germline V gene data show CDR1 as SQVTM and CDR2 as ANQGSEA. The CDR3 DNA is TGCAGCGTTGATCCGATAGACAGTGAAAAACTGTTTTTT. It is translated as CSVDPIDSEKLFF.

This clonotype was seen repeatedly, ten times or more. The chain is built from TRBV27 and TRBJ2-5, with a tentative D call TRBD1 (7 bases). Germline V gives CDR1 MNHEY, CDR2 SMNVEV (reference sequence). This CDR3 has 14 amino acids. With 3 bases removed from V and 4 bases from J, the gap between germline ends came to 12 bases. CDR3 sequence reads: CASSFRQGGETQYF. The CDR3 region has the DNA TGTGCCAGCAGTTTCCGACAGGGAGGAGAGACCCAGTACTTC.

The sample holds a few counts of this clonotype. The chain uses TRBV30 and TRBJ1-6, with D unresolved. Germline V gives CDR1 GTSNPN, CDR2 SVGIG (reference sequence). The CDR3 runs 13 residues. Trimming left V 1 base short and J 10 bases short, with 11 bases between. CDR3 sequence: CAWSARIGSPLHF. CDR3 coding DNA: TGTGCCTGGAGTGCCAGGATCGGATCACCCCTCCACTTT.

This chain uses TRBV20-1 with TRBJ1-1; D not certain. V was clipped by 4 bases and J by 8 bases, with 11 bases between them. Germline CDR1 and CDR2: DFQATT and SNEGSKA (reference sequence). The CDR3 is 11 amino acids. The CDR3 DNA reads TGCAGTGCTAAAGGTGGCACCGAAGCTTTCTTT. This sequence encodes CSAKGGTEAFF.

In nucleotides, the CDR3 is TGTGCCAGCAGTTCAGTAGGCGATCGTGAAAAACTGTTTTTT. It yields the protein CASSSVGDREKLFF. The J gene is TRBJ1-4, the V gene TRBV12-3 or TRBV12-4; D is ambiguous. The CDR3 is made up of 14 amino acids. Trimming removed 4 bases at V and 7 bases at J, with 13 bases between.

This clonotype was observed many times. The chain recombines TRBV20-1 with TRBJ1-5; TRBD1 aligns across 8 bases. Germline CDR1 DFQATT, CDR2 SNEGSKA (reference sequence). Unmatched junction bases numbered 1, after V lost 4 bases and J lost 5 bases. This CDR3 is built from 12 residues. CDR3 loop: CSATTGDQPQHF. In DNA form, the CDR3 reads TGCAGTGCTACGACAGGGGATCAGCCCCAGCATTTT.

V and J are TRBV5-1 and TRBJ1-1, with D possibly TRBD1 on 6 matching bases. Deletions cut 1 base from V and 1 base from J, with 11 bases between. The germline CDR1 and CDR2 sequences are SGHRS and YFSETQ. This CDR3 is built from 15 residues. CDR3 residues: CASSLQGGENTEAFF. The CDR3 bases are TGCGCCAGCAGCTTGCAAGGGGGGGAGAACACTGAAGCTTTCTTT.

The chain has TRBV28 and TRBJ2-5, with 8 bases fitting TRBD2. Germline assignment: CDR1 MDHEN and CDR2 SYDVKM. V shed 4 bases and J 2 bases; nucleotides not matched to a gene: 6. This CDR3 contains 15 residues. CDR3 coding DNA: TGTGCCAGCAGTTGGGCGACTAGCGCACAAGAGACCCAGTACTTC. Protein product: CASSWATSAQETQYF. The full variable domain, its missing parts supplied by reference TRBV28 and TRBJ2-5, is DVKVTQSSRYLVKRTGEKVFLECVQDMDHENMFWYRQDPGLGLRLIYFSYDVKMKEKGDIPEGYSVSREKKERFSLILESASTNQTSMYLCASSWATSAQETQYFGPGTRLLVL.

There are many counts of this clonotype. The gene calls are TRBV7-2 and TRBJ1-6; 7 nucleotides align to TRBD1. The trim removed 5 bases at V and 5 bases at J, leaving 9 bases unmatched. The CDR3 sequence is 16 residues long. Germline loops: CDR1 SGHTA, CDR2 FQGNSA. The CDR3 here is CASSPYPGQHNSPLHF. CDR3 in DNA: TGTGCCAGCAGCCCTTATCCGGGACAGCATAATTCACCCCTCCACTTT. Drawing the rest from reference TRBV7-2 and TRBJ1-6, the complete variable domain is GAGVSQSPSNKVTEKGKDVELRCDPISGHTALYWYRQSLGQGLEFLIYFQGNSAPDKSGLPSDRFSAERTGGSVSTLTIQRTQQEDSAVYLCASSPYPGQHNSPLHFGNGTRLTVT.

The V call is TRBV4-1, the J call TRBJ2-6; a weak D match, TRBD1 (5 bases). Per germline, CDR1 MGHRA and CDR2 YSYEKL. The CDR3 totals 18 residues. With 0 bases removed from V and 2 bases from J, the gap between germline ends came to 14 bases. This chain's CDR3 is CASSQDWGPVAGANVLTF. CDR3 sequence (DNA): TGCGCCAGCAGCCAAGATTGGGGCCCAGTGGCTGGGGCCAACGTCCTGACTTTC.

V and J are TRBV20-1 and TRBJ2-1; 7 bases fit TRBD2. J was trimmed by 15 bases and V by 0 bases; bases with no gene match: 8. The germline V gene encodes CDR1 DFQATT and CDR2 SNEGSKA (reference sequence). CDR3 length: 12 amino acids. In nucleotides, the CDR3 is TGCAGTGCTAGAGATCAAGGAGCGGGACCGTTCTTC. It specifies CSARDQGAGPFF.

This clonotype was counted many times. The rearrangement uses TRBV14 and TRBJ2-7; D is unclear. The length of the CDR3 is 11 residues. The V end was cut by 4 bases, the J end by 6 bases, with 7 bases between. Germline CDR1 reads SGHDN; CDR2 reads FVKESK. This CDR3 reads CASSRRGEQYF. DNA of the CDR3: TGTGCCAGCAGCCGAAGAGGCGAGCAGTACTTC. Looking up the rest from reference TRBV14 and TRBJ2-7 gives the full variable domain: EAGVTQFPSHSVIEKGQTVTLRCDPISGHDNLYWYRRVMGKEIKFLLHFVKESKQDESGMPNNRFLAERTGGTYSTLKVQPAELEDSGVYFCASSRRGEQYFGPGTRLTVT.

At least ten counts were recorded for this clonotype. The chain has TRBV7-2 and TRBJ2-7; no firm D call. V dropped 4 bases and J dropped 0 bases, with 13 bases sitting between them. This CDR3 spans 15 amino acids. Germline CDR1 reads SGHTA; CDR2 reads FQGNSA. The CDR3: CASSSQGILSYEQYF. DNA for the CDR3: TGTGCCAGCAGCTCCCAAGGAATCCTCTCCTACGAGCAGTACTTC.

Here the CDR3 DNA reads TGCGCCAGCAGCTTGGCCAGCCACGAGCAGTACTTC. The encoded protein is CASSLASHEQYF. The chain has TRBV5-1 and TRBJ2-7, with no clear D. This CDR3 contains 12 residues. Between the trimmed V and J ends, which lost 0 bases and 5 bases, there was a span of 6 bases. Looked up from germline, CDR1 is SGHRS and CDR2 is YFSETQ.